The TCR beta chain under discussion was sequenced for a study of blood T cells in healthy people across ages. In the study overall: The capture of about one barcoded beta molecule per two T cells was achieved by template switching. Notes on the study in general: Whereas aged donors had fewer naive CD4+ cells, long-lived donors had more of them and higher diversity.

Alongside a J-beta primer mix, a sample-barcoded 5' primer served in a second PCR lasting roughly 6 to 11 cycles. TCRdb called the 5' RACE reads again in MiXCR, with one record for every CDR3 protein. In the table there are around 800,000 distinct CDR3 sequences, around 25% of which are singletons. The CDR3 sequence is 15 residues long. Between the trimmed V and J ends, which lost 3 bases and 1 base, there was a span of 12 bases. CDR1 and CDR2 from the germline V gene are KGHSH and LQKENI. The table lists this clonotype with a few counts. Its antigen remains unknown. This CDR3 fails to terminate in the conserved phenylalanine or tryptophan, so it likely reflects a read error. These sequences were also reported in another study, on T cells of mothers and their children.

Sequenced input: blood. The V call is TRBV18, the J call TRBJ1-1; D is unclear. The TCR comes from a boy aged 5-17 years in good health. The CDR3 loop reads CASSPRSTGNTEAFL. The CDR3 DNA sequence: TGTGCCAGCTCACCTAGATCGACGGGGAACACTGAAGCTTTCCTT.